These T cell receptor beta chains were read from a single sample in a study of CD8 T cells in Susac syndrome. In TCRdb, the immunoSEQ multiplex PCR reads were re-called with MiXCR into one record per CDR3 protein. The data contain 120,000 to 150,000 distinct CDR3 sequences, approximately 96% of them singletons. The sample was CD4+ T cells from PBMCs. These receptors were taken from a human donor with Susac syndrome. The CDR3 runs from the conserved cysteine through the conserved F or W. Fields, in order: clone size, J gene, V gene, D gene, CDR3 protein, CDR3 DNA. A D gene is named only where the DNA matches it firmly. Size is omitted from some rows. Given values are once, few, many or a class for expanded clones.

. | TRBJ1-1 | TRBV4-1 | TRBD1 | CASSQDLNRGIKENTEAFF | TGCGCCAGCAGCCAAGATTTGAACAGGGGCATCAAAGAGAACACTGAAGCTTTCTTT
. | TRBJ2-2 | TRBV4-1 | . | CASSQPGQTGELFF | TGCGCCAGCAGCCAACCCGGACAGACCGGGGAGCTGTTTTTT
once | TRBJ2-7 | TRBV7-3 | TRBD1 | CASSLDRGSYYEQYF | TGTGCCAGCAGCTTAGACAGGGGGAGTTACTACGAGCAGTACTTC
. | TRBJ2-7 | TRBV25-1 | . | CASSEVGRGAYF | .
. | TRBJ2-7 | TRBV6-5 | . | CASSYGGPYEQYF | TGTGCCAGCAGTTACGGGGGGCCCTACGAGCAGTACTTC
. | TRBJ2-5 | TRBV3-1 | . | CASIRAGYQETQYF | TGTGCCAGCATCCGGGCCGGGTACCAAGAGACCCAGTACTTC
. | TRBJ1-1 | TRBV9 | . | CASSVGPFGEAFF | TGTGCCAGCAGCGTAGGCCCTTTCGGGGAAGCTTTCTTT
. | TRBJ1-1 | TRBV4-1 | . | CASSQGARANTEAFF | TGCGCCAGCAGCCAAGGGGCCCGTGCGAACACTGAAGCTTTCTTT
once | TRBJ2-7 | TRBV6-6 | . | CASSQMDREGSYEQYF | TGTGCCAGCAGCCAAATGGACAGGGAGGGATCCTACGAGCAGTACTTC
. | TRBJ2-7 | TRBV29-1 | TRBD2 | CSVDTGTSVEQYF | TGCAGCGTTGATACCGGGACTAGTGTCGAGCAGTACTTC
. | TRBJ2-4 | TRBV7-2 | TRBD1 | CASSQGQKNIQYF | TGTGCCAGCTCTCAGGGACAGAAAAACATTCAGTACTTC
. | TRBJ1-1 | TRBV29-1 | . | CSVVNRGNTEAFF | TGCAGCGTTGTCAACCGAGGGAACACTGAAGCTTTCTTT
. | TRBJ1-2 | TRBV5-4 | TRBD1 | CASSRGDSNYGYTF | TGTGCCAGCAGCCGTGGGGACAGCAACTATGGCTACACCTTC
. | TRBJ2-7 | TRBV27 | . | CASSLKDRSYEQYF | TGTGCCAGCAGTTTAAAGGACCGATCCTACGAGCAGTACTTC
. | TRBJ2-7 | TRBV6-6 | TRBD2 | CASSENLAGGAEQYF | TGTGCCAGCAGTGAGAATCTAGCGGGAGGGGCCGAGCAGTACTTC
. | TRBJ2-7 | TRBV2 | . | CASRVQGSEQYF | TGTGCCAGCAGAGTACAGGGCAGCGAGCAGTACTTC
. | TRBJ1-5 | TRBV28 | . | CASSLEGKGVQPQHF | TGTGCCAGCAGTTTGGAGGGAAAAGGAGTTCAGCCCCAGCATTTT
. | TRBJ1-5 | TRBV7-9 | . | CASSLDSTDQPQHF | TGTGCCAGCAGCTTAGACAGCACCGATCAGCCCCAGCATTTT
. | TRBJ1-3 | TRBV29-1 | . | CSVVKGMSSGNTIYF | TGCAGCGTTGTTAAGGGGATGAGCTCTGGAAACACCATATATTTT
. | TRBJ1-6 | TRBV5-1 | TRBD1 | CASSRGQDFNSPLHF | TGCGCCAGCAGCCGCGGACAGGATTTTAATTCACCCCTCCACTTT
. | TRBJ1-5 | TRBV12-3/TRBV12-4 | TRBD1 | CASTTGTEGQPQHF | TGTGCCAGCACCACCGGGACAGAGGGTCAGCCCCAGCATTTT
. | TRBJ2-7 | TRBV3-1 | . | CASSLGKEQYF | TGTGCCAGCAGCCTTGGAAAGGAGCAGTACTTC
. | TRBJ2-5 | TRBV6-5 | TRBD2 | CASSSDPGLAGRAQYF | TGTGCCAGCAGTTCGGACCCCGGACTAGCGGGAAGGGCCCAGTACTTC
. | TRBJ1-1 | TRBV5-4 | . | CASSLDGEVNTEAFF | TGTGCCAGCAGCTTGGATGGGGAGGTGAACACTGAAGCTTTCTTT
. | TRBJ2-1 | TRBV15 | . | CATSPDADVRDSLYNEQFF | TGTGCCACCAGCCCCGACGCCGACGTAAGGGACTCGCTCTACAATGAGCAGTTCTTC
once | TRBJ2-1 | TRBV5-4 | . | CASSLQGRAYNEQFF | TGTGCCAGCAGCTTACAGGGAAGGGCCTACAATGAGCAGTTCTTC
. | TRBJ2-7 | TRBV3-1 | TRBD1 | CASRPGTGYEQYF | TGTGCCAGCAGACCCGGGACAGGGTACGAGCAGTACTTC
. | TRBJ2-3 | TRBV25-1 | . | CASSDSRADTQYF | TGTGCCAGCAGTGATTCCAGGGCAGATACGCAGTATTTT
. | TRBJ2-4 | TRBV25-1 | . | CASSPKGLTGMGLHIQYF | TGTGCCAGCAGCCCCAAGGGGCTTACAGGGATGGGATTACACATTCAGTACTTC
. | TRBJ2-5 | TRBV6-1 | . | CASSQTETQYF | TGTGCCAGCAGTCAGACGGAGACCCAGTACTTC
once | TRBJ1-6 | TRBV9 | . | CASSVDASNSPLHF | TGTGCCAGCAGCGTAGACGCGAGTAATTCACCCCTCCACTTT
once | TRBJ1-6 | TRBV7-9 | . | CASSLGGTNKGNSPLHF | TGTGCCAGCAGCTTGGGCGGAACCAACAAGGGTAATTCACCCCTCCACTTT
once | TRBJ2-7 | TRBV11-2 | TRBD1 | CASSFGTGSEQYF | TGTGCCAGCAGCTTCGGGACAGGTAGCGAGCAGTACTTC
. | TRBJ2-7 | TRBV28 | . | CASRGWVEQYF | TGTGCCAGCAGAGGCTGGGTCGAGCAGTACTTC
. | TRBJ2-7 | TRBV20-1 | TRBD1 | CAALRDRGSYEQYF | TGCGCTGCGTTGAGGGACAGGGGGTCCTACGAGCAGTACTTC
. | TRBJ1-2 | TRBV6-5 | . | CASSRTLAANYGYTF | TGTGCCAGCAGTCGAACATTGGCAGCTAACTATGGCTACACCTTC
. | TRBJ1-5 | TRBV18 | . | CASSPKGKGLEQPQHF | TGTGCCAGCTCACCAAAGGGCAAGGGACTTGAACAGCCCCAGCATTTT
. | TRBJ2-7 | TRBV4-1 | . | CASSQEGGSYEQYF | TGCGCCAGCAGCCAAGAGGGGGGCTCCTACGAGCAGTACTTC
. | TRBJ2-1 | TRBV18 | TRBD1 | CASSSRTGPYYNEQFF | TGTGCCAGCTCCTCGCGGACAGGGCCCTATTACAATGAGCAGTTCTTC
. | TRBJ1-2 | TRBV11-1 | . | CASSLTRQDFYGYTF | TGTGCCAGCAGCTTAACCCGTCAGGACTTCTATGGCTACACCTTC
once | TRBJ1-2 | TRBV7-3 | . | CASSVPGLGYYTF | TGTGCCAGCAGCGTACCGGGGCTTGGGTACTACACCTTC
. | TRBJ1-3 | TRBV9 | . | CASSPQGGGSGNTIYF | TGTGCCAGCAGCCCTCAAGGGGGAGGTTCTGGAAACACCATATATTTT
. | TRBJ2-5 | TRBV12-3/TRBV12-4 | . | CASSLGVDRKAQYF | TGTGCCAGCAGTTTAGGTGTGGACCGCAAGGCCCAGTACTTC
. | TRBJ2-7 | TRBV12-3/TRBV12-4 | . | CASSSHVGEQYF | TGTGCCAGCAGTTCTCACGTTGGCGAGCAGTACTTC
. | TRBJ2-7 | TRBV19 | . | CASSISSVNYEQYF | TGTGCCAGTAGTATCTCCTCCGTCAACTACGAGCAGTACTTC